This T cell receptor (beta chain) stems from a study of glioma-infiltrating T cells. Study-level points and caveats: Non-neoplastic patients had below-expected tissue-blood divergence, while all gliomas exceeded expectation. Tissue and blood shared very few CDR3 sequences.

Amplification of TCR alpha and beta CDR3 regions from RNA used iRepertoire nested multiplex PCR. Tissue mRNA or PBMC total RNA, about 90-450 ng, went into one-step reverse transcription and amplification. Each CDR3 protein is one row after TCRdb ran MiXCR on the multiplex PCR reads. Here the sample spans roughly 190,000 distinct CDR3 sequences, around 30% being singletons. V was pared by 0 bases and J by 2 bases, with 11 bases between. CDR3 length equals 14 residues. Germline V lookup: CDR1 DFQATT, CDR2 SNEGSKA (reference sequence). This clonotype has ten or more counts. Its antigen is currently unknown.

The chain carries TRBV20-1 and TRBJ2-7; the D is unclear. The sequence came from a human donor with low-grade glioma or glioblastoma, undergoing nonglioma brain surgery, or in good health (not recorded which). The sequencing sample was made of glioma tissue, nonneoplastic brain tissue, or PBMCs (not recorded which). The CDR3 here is CSARDPLGTYEQYF. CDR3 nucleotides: TGCAGTGCTAGAGATCCGTTAGGAACCTACGAGCAGTACTTC.